The clone carrying this TCR beta chain turned up a few times. Its antigen is currently unknown. This specimen comes from a study of beta chain features in type 1 diabetes. General observations from the study: A definitive answer on HLA type influencing TCRB rearrangement was not reached here. The study found moderately but significantly shorter TCRB CDR3s in all four CD4+ subsets of Type 1 diabetes patients.

The authors reverse transcribed all of the isolated RNA, so sequencing captured expressed TCRB transcripts. Only in-frame clones appear in the TCRdb table, and some are missing; sequencing was by immunoSEQ multiplex PCR. This table holds under 400,000 clones, roughly 15% found once. A single heparinised draw of approximately 100 mL on average was taken per donor. Input material: central memory CD4+ T cells from blood. This clonotype was sampled from a man aged 25-45 years in good health.

The CDR3 is CASSRRAGHEQYV. In DNA form, the CDR3 reads TGTGCCAGCAGCCGGAGAGCGGGCCACGAGCAGTACGTC. This chain links TRBV6-5 with TRBJ2-7, with D tentatively TRBD2 (6 bases). This CDR3 spans 13 amino acids. The V gene lost 6 bases and the J gene lost 5 bases, with 14 bases spanning the gap. Germline V gives CDR1 MNHEY, CDR2 SVGAGI.